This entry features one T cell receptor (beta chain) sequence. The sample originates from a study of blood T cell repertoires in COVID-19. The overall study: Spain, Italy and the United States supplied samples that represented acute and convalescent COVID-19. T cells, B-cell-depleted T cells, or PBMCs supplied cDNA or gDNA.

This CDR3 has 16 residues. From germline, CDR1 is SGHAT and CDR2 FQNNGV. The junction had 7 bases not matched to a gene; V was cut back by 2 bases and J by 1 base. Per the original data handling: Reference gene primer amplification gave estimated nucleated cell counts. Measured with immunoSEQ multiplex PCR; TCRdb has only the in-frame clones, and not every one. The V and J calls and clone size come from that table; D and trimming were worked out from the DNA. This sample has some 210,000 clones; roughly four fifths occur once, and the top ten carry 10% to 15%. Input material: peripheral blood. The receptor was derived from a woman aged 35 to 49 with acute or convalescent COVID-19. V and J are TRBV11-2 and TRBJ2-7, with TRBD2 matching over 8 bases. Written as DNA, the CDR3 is TGTGCCAGCAGCTTATCCGGGGGGGGAAATTCCTACGAGCAGTACTTC. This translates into CASSLSGGGNSYEQYF.